The 16 T cell receptor beta chains below come from one sample, sequenced in a study of OX40 agonist ivuxolimab in advanced cancers. Sequenced by immunoSEQ multiplex PCR; TCRdb stores in-frame clones only, minus some. The table shows 15,000 to 20,000 clones, with about 81% occurring only once. The source was CD4+ or CD8+ T cells sorted from blood, collected in a trial of the OX40 agonist ivuxolimab. These receptors were obtained from an adult with an advanced solid tumor such as melanoma, head and neck, liver or kidney cancer.

V is TRBV6-1 and J is TRBJ2-7, with D maybe TRBD2 (5 bases). Germline V lookup: CDR1 MNHNS, CDR2 SASEGT. The V and J ends lost 6 bases and 2 bases respectively, with 11 bases between them. The CDR3 is 13 amino acids. CDR3 sequence (DNA): TGTGCCAGCAGGAGAGGGTACCCCTACGAGCAGTACTTC. Residues: CASRRGYPYEQYF.

This clone was seen just once. V usage is TRBV19 and J usage is TRBJ2-1; D remains ambiguous. V lost 2 bases, J lost 0 bases, and 8 bases lay in between. The CDR3 runs 15 residues. The germline V gene has CDR1 LNHDA and CDR2 SQIVND (reference sequence). The CDR3 DNA is TGTGCCAGTAGTATACAGGATTCCTCCTACAATGAGCAGTTCTTC. As protein: CASSIQDSSYNEQFF.

The rearrangement links TRBV7-9 to TRBJ2-1, with 9 bases identical to TRBD2. The CDR3 runs 16 residues. CDR1 and CDR2 from the germline V gene are SEHNR and FQNEAQ (reference sequence). V lost 4 bases and J lost 7; bases outside the gene matches: 11. CDR3 protein: CASSWPRAGGGNEQFF. The CDR3 bases are TGTGCCAGCAGCTGGCCCAGAGCGGGGGGTGGTAATGAGCAGTTCTTC.

This clone came up a few times. CDR3 protein: CASRTDRGGDTQYF. Written as DNA, the CDR3 is TGTGCCAGCAGAACGGACAGGGGCGGGGATACGCAGTATTTT. This sequence joins TRBV6-1 and TRBJ2-3; 9 bases are shared with TRBD1. The CDR3 is 14 amino acids. The germline gives CDR1 MNHNS, CDR2 SASEGT. With 6 bases clipped from V and 6 bases from J, the junction kept 7 bases outside the gene matches.

This chain's CDR3 is CASSSGTGWNNEQFF. The CDR3 DNA follows: TGTGCCAGTAGTTCCGGGACAGGGTGGAACAATGAGCAGTTCTTC. V gene TRBV19 combines with J gene TRBJ2-1, with 9 bases fitting TRBD1. The length of the CDR3 is 15 residues. The ends lost 5 bases at V and 5 bases at J; junction bases unmatched: 7. Germline CDR1 reads LNHDA; CDR2 reads SQIVND (reference sequence).

The chain joins TRBV28 to TRBJ2-7; 10 bases align to TRBD1. The germline gives CDR1 MDHEN, CDR2 SYDVKM. The CDR3 spans 14 residues. The V gene end was trimmed by 4 bases and the J gene end by 6 bases; junction bases not matched to a gene: 6. The CDR3 DNA follows: TGTGCCAGCAGTTCTGGACAGGGGGTAAGCGAGCAGTACTTC. This translates into CASSSGQGVSEQYF.

The chain has TRBV27 and TRBJ1-1; 8 positions agree with TRBD1. Germline CDR1 is MNHEY and CDR2 is SMNVEV (reference sequence). V was pared by 5 bases and J by 4 bases, with 6 bases of the junction left unmatched. This CDR3 has 14 residues. Here the CDR3 reads CASSHPDRATEAFF. CDR3 DNA: TGTGCCAGCAGTCACCCGGACAGGGCCACTGAAGCTTTCTTT.

CDR3 DNA sequence: TGTGCCAGCAGCTTGGAACAGGTAGTAGATACGCAGTATTTT. Protein sequence: CASSLEQVVDTQYF. This chain joins TRBV5-4 and TRBJ2-3; D is perhaps TRBD1 (5 bases). CDR1 is SGHNT, CDR2 YYREEE, per germline (reference sequence). CDR3 length: 14 residues. V lost 0 bases and J 5 bases, leaving 10 bases between the germline ends.

V usage is TRBV5-1 and J usage is TRBJ1-1, with D perhaps matching TRBD1 (5 bases). With 3 bases removed from V and 4 bases from J, the gap between germline ends came to 16 bases. Germline CDR1 and CDR2: SGHRS and YFSETQ. This CDR3 contains 15 residues. The CDR3 DNA reads TGCGCCAGCAGCTGGGACGGGACTTGGGGCACTGAAGCTTTCTTT. It is translated as CASSWDGTWGTEAFF.

This chain connects TRBV7-8 to TRBJ2-7; TRBD2 might be the D (6 bases). CDR1 and CDR2 from the germline V gene are SGHVS and FQNEAQ. The CDR3 has 14 residues. V lost 4 bases to trimming and J lost 5 bases, with 15 bases between them. CDR3 in DNA: TGTGCCAGCAGCTCCCTCGGGAGTCTTGACGAGCAGTACTTC. It codes for CASSSLGSLDEQYF.

This chain connects TRBV2 to TRBJ2-7; D is possibly TRBD2 (6 bases). Trimming took off 3 bases at V and 0 bases at J, with 9 bases between the two ends. The CDR3 runs 14 residues. The germline V gene encodes CDR1 SNHLY and CDR2 FYNNEI. CDR3 nucleotides: TGTGCCAGCAGTGACGGGGGTAGCTCCTACGAGCAGTACTTC. Protein: CASSDGGSSYEQYF.

The gene calls are TRBV9 and TRBJ2-5, with D unresolved. Germline CDR1 is SGDLS and CDR2 is YYNGEE. V lost 3 bases and J 4 bases, leaving 10 bases between the germline ends. The CDR3 contains 13 residues. CDR3 bases: TGTGCCAGCAGCGCCGAAAACCGAGAGACCCAGTACTTC. Its protein is CASSAENRETQYF.

The chain links TRBV12-2 to TRBJ2-5; the table's D call TRBD2 went unverified against the DNA. TRBV12-2 is flagged as a pseudogene. CDR3 length: 16 residues. The CDR3 sequence: CASRLLPGLAGPYADF. As DNA, the CDR3 is TGTGCAAGTCGCTTACTACCGGGACTAGCGGGGCCCTATGCGGACTTC.

This chain connects TRBV10-3 to TRBJ2-3; the match to TRBD1 covers 7 bases. With V trimmed by 0 bases and J by 3 bases, 6 bases remained unmatched. Per the germline V gene, CDR1 is ENHRY and CDR2 is SYGVKD. The length of the CDR3 is 16 residues. The DNA for the CDR3 is TGTGCCATCAGTGAGTCGCCAGGGGGTGGGACAGATACGCAGTATTTT. Protein sequence: CAISESPGGGTDTQYF.

This clone was recorded once. The chain couples TRBV18 to TRBJ2-3; 9 positions match TRBD2. CDR1 and CDR2 (germline): KGHSH, LQKENI. V was pared by 6 bases and J by 2 bases, with 6 bases of the junction left unmatched. This CDR3 is built from 15 residues. The CDR3 is CASSPLAGVTDTQYF. In nucleotides, the CDR3 is TGTGCCAGCTCCCCCTTAGCGGGGGTCACAGATACGCAGTATTTT.

V is TRBV5-6 and J is TRBJ2-7; 8 bases align to TRBD1. Germline-derived CDR1 and CDR2 are SGHDT and YYEEEE. This CDR3 contains 13 residues. V was clipped by 5 bases and J by 3 bases; unmatched bases: 4. In DNA form, the CDR3 reads TGTGCCAGCAGGCGAGACAGGGGCTACGAGCAGTACTTC. Protein sequence: CASRRDRGYEQYF.